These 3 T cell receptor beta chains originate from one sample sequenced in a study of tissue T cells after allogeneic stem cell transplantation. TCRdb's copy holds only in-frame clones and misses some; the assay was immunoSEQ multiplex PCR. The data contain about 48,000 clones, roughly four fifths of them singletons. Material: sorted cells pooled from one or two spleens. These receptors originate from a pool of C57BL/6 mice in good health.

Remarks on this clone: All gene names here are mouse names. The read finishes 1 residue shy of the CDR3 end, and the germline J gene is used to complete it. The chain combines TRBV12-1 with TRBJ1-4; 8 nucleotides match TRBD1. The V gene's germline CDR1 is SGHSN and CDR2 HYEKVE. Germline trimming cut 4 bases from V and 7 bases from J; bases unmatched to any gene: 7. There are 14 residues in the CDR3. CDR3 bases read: TGTGCCAGCTCCGACCGGGACAGGCCCGAAAGATTATTT. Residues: CASSDRDRPERLF. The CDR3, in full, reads CASSDRDRPERLFF.

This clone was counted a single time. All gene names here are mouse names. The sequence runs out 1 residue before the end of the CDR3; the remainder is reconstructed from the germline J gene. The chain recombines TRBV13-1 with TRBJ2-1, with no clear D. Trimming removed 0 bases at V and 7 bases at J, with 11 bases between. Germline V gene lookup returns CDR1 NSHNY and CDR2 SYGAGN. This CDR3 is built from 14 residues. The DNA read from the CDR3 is TGTGCCAGCAGTGATGCGGCACAGAGGGCTGAGCAGTTC. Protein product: CASSDAAQRAEQF. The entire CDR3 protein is CASSDAAQRAEQFF.

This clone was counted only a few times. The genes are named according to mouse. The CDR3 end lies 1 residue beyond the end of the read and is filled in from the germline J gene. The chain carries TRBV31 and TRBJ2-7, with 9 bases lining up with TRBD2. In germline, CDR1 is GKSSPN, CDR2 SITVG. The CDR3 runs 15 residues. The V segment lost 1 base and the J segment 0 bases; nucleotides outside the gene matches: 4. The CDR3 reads CAWSPGLGSSYEQYF. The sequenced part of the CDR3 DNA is TGTGCCTGGAGTCCCGGACTGGGGAGCTCCTATGAACAGTAC.